One and the same sample provided the 17 T cell receptor beta chains below, sequenced in a study of blood T cells in healthy people across ages. Then a second PCR, running about 6 to 12 cycles, was carried out with a sample-barcoded 5' primer and a J-beta primer mix. TCRdb re-analysed the 5' RACE reads in MiXCR, keeping a single row per CDR3 protein. This sample has fewer than 2 million distinct CDR3 sequences, with 39% found just once. Sequenced material: blood. These receptors came from a human donor in good health.

There are many counts of this clonotype. The rearrangement joins TRBV10-3 to TRBJ2-4, with 12 bases matching TRBD1. The CDR3 is made up of 15 amino acids. The germline V gene encodes CDR1 ENHRY and CDR2 SYGVKD. After removal of 2 bases from V and 9 bases from J, the junction contained 5 bases not matched to a gene. The DNA of the CDR3 is TGTGCCATCAGTGAGACCTGGGACAGGGGGCCCATTCAGTACTTC. It codes for CAISETWDRGPIQYF.

This clonotype was seen only a few times. The V and J genes are TRBV12-3 or TRBV12-4 and TRBJ2-1, with 12 bases aligning to TRBD2. With 3 bases clipped from V and 12 bases from J, the junction kept 9 bases outside the gene matches. The CDR3 runs 15 residues. The CDR3 here is CASSFSLAGGPPQFF. The CDR3 DNA is TGTGCCAGCAGTTTTAGCCTAGCGGGGGGGCCCCCGCAGTTCTTC.

This clonotype has only a few counts. The J gene is TRBJ1-1, the V gene TRBV20-1; D ambiguous. CDR1 and CDR2 (germline): DFQATT, SNEGSKA (reference sequence). Trimming removed 1 base from V and 0 bases from J, with 12 bases in between. This CDR3 spans 15 amino acids. As DNA, the CDR3 is TGCAGTGCTAGAGGTAAACTCCTTATGAACACTGAAGCTTTCTTT. This translates into CSARGKLLMNTEAFF.

This clonotype was seen repeatedly, ten times or more. The CDR3 here is CAISETRDTVYEQYF. The DNA for the CDR3 is TGTGCCATCAGCGAAACCCGGGACACCGTCTACGAGCAGTACTTC. The chain combines TRBV10-3 with TRBJ2-7; a possible D gene is TRBD1 (6 bases). The CDR3 sequence is 15 residues long. Germline CDR1 is ENHRY and CDR2 is SYGVKD. Trimming removed 6 bases at V and 3 bases at J, with 18 bases between.

The V and J genes are TRBV7-9 and TRBJ2-7; D ambiguous. The germline V and J ends were trimmed by 1 base and 2 bases, with 9 bases remaining between them. The CDR3 runs to 14 residues. From germline, CDR1 is SEHNR and CDR2 FQNEAQ (reference sequence). The chain's CDR3 is CASSLVTSPYEQYF. The DNA for the CDR3 is TGTGCCAGCAGCTTAGTTACCTCACCCTACGAGCAGTACTTC.

As concerns this clonotype: Possible read error: a much larger clone is one base away. V usage is TRBV5-1 and J usage is TRBJ2-7; 9 bases fit TRBD1. CDR1 SGHRS and CDR2 YFSETQ come from the germline V gene. The CDR3 is 14 residues long. DNA for the CDR3: TGTGCCAGCAGTTTAACAGGGGGCTTCTACGAGCAGTACTTC. Its translation: CASSLTGGFYEQYF.

Only a few counts were recorded for this clonotype. The chain has TRBV7-3 and TRBJ2-1; no definite D call. V was shortened by 2 bases and J by 0 bases, with 8 bases between the two germline ends. The CDR3 extends over 15 amino acids. Per the germline V gene, CDR1 is SGHTA and CDR2 is FQGTGA. Written as DNA, the CDR3 is TGTGCCAGCAGCTTAGGGCCTATCTCCTACAATGAGCAGTTCTTC. Amino acids: CASSLGPISYNEQFF.

This clonotype was picked up a small number of times. The DNA for the CDR3 is TGTGCCAGCAGCCGCCGACTAGCTCAGAATGAGCAGTTCTTC. This gives the protein CASSRRLAQNEQFF. J is TRBJ2-1 and V is TRBV6-2 or TRBV6-3; 7 nucleotides align to TRBD2. V dropped 6 bases and J dropped 7; count of bases not matched to a gene: 9. This CDR3 has 14 residues. Per germline, CDR1 MNHEY and CDR2 SVGEGT.

This clonotype was counted only a few times. The CDR3: CASSPRTSGGLNEQFF. Here the CDR3 DNA reads TGTGCCAGCAGCCCGCGGACTAGCGGGGGCCTCAATGAGCAGTTCTTC. This chain uses TRBV7-8 with TRBJ2-1, with 13 bases fitting TRBD2. After removal of 5 bases from V and 6 bases from J, the junction contained 7 bases not matched to a gene. The CDR3 extends over 16 amino acids. Per the germline V gene, CDR1 is SGHVS and CDR2 is FQNEAQ.

The rearrangement uses TRBV20-1 and TRBJ2-4, with unresolved D. The J call is doubtful: the DNA matches TRBJ2-7 better. The CDR3 sequence is 17 residues long. In germline, CDR1 is DFQATT, CDR2 SNEGSKA (reference sequence). CDR3 DNA: TGCAGTGCTAGAGATCCTATGAGCGAGACCACCTTCTACGAGCAGTACTTC. As protein: CSARDPMSETTFYEQYF.

Concerning this clonotype itself: At one of its ends the junction is not consistent with the germline gene, which may arise from a read error. This sequence joins TRBV7-2 and TRBJ2-1; TRBD2 is a possible D gene (7 bases). Germline V lookup: CDR1 SGHTA, CDR2 FQGNSA. This CDR3 comprises 18 residues. CDR3 sequence reads: CASSLGFGGRQSYNQQFF. The DNA for the CDR3 is TGTGCCAGCAGCTTAGGTTTCGGGGGGCGACAATCCTACAATCAGCAGTTCTTC.

This clonotype was observed a handful of times. The chain uses TRBV27 and TRBJ2-1, with 7 bases identical to TRBD2. The CDR3 contains 17 residues. With 5 bases clipped from V and 4 bases from J, the junction kept 14 bases outside the gene matches. From germline, CDR1 is MNHEY and CDR2 SMNVEV (reference sequence). The CDR3 sequence is CASSPLGIERGYNEQFF. The DNA of the CDR3 is TGTGCCAGCAGTCCCCTTGGGATCGAGCGGGGATACAATGAGCAGTTCTTC.

The chain is built from TRBV12-5 and TRBJ2-1, with TRBD1 matching 10 bases. Germline CDR1 and CDR2: LGHNT and FRNRAP. Trimming at V came to 4 bases and at J to 3 bases, leaving 9 bases not matched to a gene. The CDR3 covers 17 residues. For the CDR3, the DNA is TGTGCTAGTGGTTCGGACAGGGGGTCCTTCATCTACAATGAGCAGTTCTTC. The encoded protein is CASGSDRGSFIYNEQFF.

In its sample, this clonotype was seen a few times. The chain links TRBV5-1 to TRBJ1-6, with no clear D. This CDR3 has 13 amino acids. Germline assignment: CDR1 SGHRS and CDR2 YFSETQ. V gave up 5 bases and J gave up 8 bases, with 11 bases separating them. CDR3 residues: CASRGFGDSPLHF. For the CDR3, the DNA is TGCGCCAGCAGAGGGTTCGGGGATTCACCCCTCCACTTT.

This clonotype was seen only a few times. The chain combines TRBV27 with TRBJ1-1; TRBD1 might be the D (5 bases). This CDR3 is 14 amino acids long. Germline CDR1 and CDR2: MNHEY and SMNVEV (reference sequence). V was pared by 6 bases and J by 2 bases, with 13 bases between. CDR3: CASRDDRYNTEAFF. CDR3 bases: TGTGCCAGCAGGGATGACAGATACAACACTGAAGCTTTCTTT.

The table lists this clonotype with a few counts. The J gene is TRBJ2-5, the V gene TRBV5-1, with 12 bases matching TRBD2. There are 17 residues in the CDR3. The germline V gene encodes CDR1 SGHRS and CDR2 YFSETQ. The V segment lost 4 bases and the J segment 2 bases; nucleotides outside the gene matches: 9. The CDR3 DNA reads as TGCGCCAGCAGCCTATCTCGGACTAGCGGGGTACAAGAGACCCAGTACTTC. Protein product: CASSLSRTSGVQETQYF. The full variable domain, rest sourced from reference TRBV5-1 and TRBJ2-5, is KAGVTQTPRYLIKTRGQQVTLSCSPISGHRSVSWYQQTPGQGLQFLFEYFSETQRNKGNFPGRFSGRQFSNSRSEMNVSTLELGDSALYLCASSLSRTSGVQETQYFGPGTRLLVL.

As concerns this clonotype: One end of the junction is discordant with germline, which a read error may explain. CDR3 residues: CASTRDGEACF. The CDR3 coding sequence is TGTGCCAGCACTAGGGACGGTGAAGCTTGCTTT. The V gene is TRBV12-3 or TRBV12-4, the J gene TRBJ1-1; the D gene is possibly TRBD1 (5 bases). The CDR3 is made up of 11 amino acids.